This T cell receptor beta chain was sequenced in a study of shared clonotypes between healthy human individuals. Broader study findings: Sharing across a handful of donors was seen in around 5.1% of naive CD4 clonotypes. Larger richness was generally estimated for naive than memory subsets. Owing to a small donor count, the genetic and exposure-history diversity represented was limited.

Original handling: For the immunoSEQ data, sequences were junction-only without quality scores, so filtering differed. Clones were sequenced by immunoSEQ multiplex PCR, and TCRdb holds only the in-frame ones, with some missing. V, J and clone size were drawn from that table, and D and trimming were deduced from the DNA. The profile shows 2 million to 2.5 million clones, just over 90% of them singletons. In regard to this clone: Its antigen is still unknown.

CDR1 and CDR2 (germline): SNHLY, FYNNEI. Trimming took off 7 bases at V and 1 base at J, with 10 bases between the two ends. CDR3 length: 14 residues. The receptor was derived from a man younger than 30 in good health. Some clones in this sample may be carry-over from other donors' samples. The sequenced material came from naive CD4+ T cells from PBMCs. Noted subset: CD45RA+ positively selected. The rearrangement joins TRBV2 to TRBJ2-2, with TRBD1 as a possible D gene (6 bases). The CDR3 coding sequence is TGTGCCAGCATTCAGGGACAGAACACCGGGGAGCTGTTTTTT. It translates to CASIQGQNTGELFF.